This T cell receptor beta chain is from a study of blood T cells in healthy people across ages (dated by TCRdb to 2013 to 2016). As for the study more broadly: In model experiments, template switching captured about one uniquely barcoded TCR beta cDNA molecule for every two T cells. To track age-related changes in TCR beta repertoire diversity, the study relied on deep sequencing normalized with unique cDNA molecular identifiers. The donors were divided into four age groups: young (average approximately 17 years), middle-aged (about 39), aged (about 60) and long-lived (around 87). To avoid experimental bias, donors of different ages were randomly spread across the sequencing lanes. Using the same blood draw, the study looked at two additional independent replicas of 1 million unique cDNA reads for two donors, one aged 18 to 30 and the other aged 80 or older.

Overall results and qualifications from the work: As age increased, observed TCR beta diversity per million T cells dropped in a roughly linear way, and a significant reduction was already evident by age about 40. Compared with the aged group, more naive CD4+ T cells, fewer expanded clones and increased TCR diversity were shown by the long-lived group, suggesting age selection. Because the CMV infection status of the donors was unknown, age-related changes in expanded clonotypes may potentially have been confounded. A strong correlation was found between observed TCR beta diversity and the percentage of naive T cells measured by flow cytometry. Since profiling was done on bulk unsorted PBMCs, naive and antigen-experienced compartments could not be conclusively compared. Estimates of total diversity from one million sequenced T cells were regarded as lower bounds and underestimates.

Per the germline V gene, SGHRS is the CDR1 and YFSETQ is the CDR2. V and J are truncated by 6 bases and 7 bases respectively, leaving an intervening sequence of 14 bases. Measured from the cysteine to the phenylalanine, the CDR3 is 14 residues long. Only the CDR3 part of the read is kept: 42 bases, read in frame from the first base. Donors were 35 to 40 systemically healthy Caucasian individuals from Russia aged roughly 6 to 90 years. Each donor gave about 10 milliliters of peripheral blood, drawn into EDTA-treated Vacutainer tubes. Ficoll-Paque density-gradient centrifugation was used to isolate PBMCs, with at least 7 million per sample. Trizol reagent was used to extract total RNA from the PBMCs, yielding at least 5 micrograms per sample. Naive CD45RAhigh/CD27high T cell percentages were measured by flow cytometry on a PBMC aliquot from every donor. The library was built by means of 5' RACE. Sequencing took place on an Illumina HiSeq 2500. The second PCR ran for roughly 7 to 12 cycles and used a J-beta primer mix along with a sample-barcoded 5' primer. A unique molecular identifier was introduced onto each TCR beta cDNA molecule by a template-switch 5' adaptor carrying 12 random nucleotides. Each sample yielded at least 2.5 million CDR3-containing paired-end reads. The Mint cDNA synthesis kit, primed by a TRBC-specific oligonucleotide, was used to synthesize first-strand cDNA from all RNA. After uracil-DNA glycosylase treatment, a first 18-cycle PCR used universal primers M1SS and BC2_uni_R on all cDNA. Concerning the study's data processing: For normalization, 1 million high-quality reads were randomly selected from each sample, with every read carrying a distinct molecular identifier. Reads with shared molecular identifiers were discarded instead of being binned into consensus sequences. CDR3 identification, clonotype clustering and error correction used MiTCR with a Q25 quality threshold and the strictest error-elimination algorithm. Lower-bound total TCR beta diversity was estimated with a nonparametric unseen species model using Euler transformation. TCRdb reprocessing: public reads trimmed at Q25 with fastp, clones called with MiXCR, in-frame beta chains kept. Each record represents a unique CDR3 protein, reported with the most common genes and DNA among its rows. These V and J calls derive from TCRdb rather than the authors' analysis. The sample has under 2,000,000 distinct CDR3 sequences on record, just under 50% of them singletons. The ten top clones hold approximately 2.1% of the sample.

Comments on this clonotype: This receptor's antigen is unknown. Base qualities are missing; no much larger clone stands one base away.

The chain links TRBV5-1 with TRBJ1-6, and perhaps TRBD1 as D gene, on 5 matching bases. Sequences were obtained from blood. This TCR derives from a woman in her thirties or forties in good health. The CDR3 region has the sequence CASKRDSPNSPLHF. The bases read TGCGCCAGCAAAAGAGACAGCCCGAATTCACCCCTCCACTTT.